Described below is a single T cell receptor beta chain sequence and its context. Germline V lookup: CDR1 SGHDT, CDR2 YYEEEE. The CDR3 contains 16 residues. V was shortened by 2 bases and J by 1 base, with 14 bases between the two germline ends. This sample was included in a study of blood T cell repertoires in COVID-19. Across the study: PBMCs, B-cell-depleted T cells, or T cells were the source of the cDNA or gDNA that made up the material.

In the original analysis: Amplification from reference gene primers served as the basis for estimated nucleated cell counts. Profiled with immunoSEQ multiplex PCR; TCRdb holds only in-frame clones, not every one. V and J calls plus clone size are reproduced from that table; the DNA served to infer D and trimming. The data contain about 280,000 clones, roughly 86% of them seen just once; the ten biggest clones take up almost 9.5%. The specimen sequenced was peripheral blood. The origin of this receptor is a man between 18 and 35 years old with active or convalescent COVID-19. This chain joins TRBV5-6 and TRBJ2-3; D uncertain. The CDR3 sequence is CASSFPFLTRTDTQYF. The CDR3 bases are TGTGCCAGCAGCTTCCCGTTTTTAACTCGCACAGATACGCAGTATTTT. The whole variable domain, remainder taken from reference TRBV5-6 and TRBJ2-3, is DAGVTQSPTHLIKTRGQQVTLRCSPKSGHDTVSWYQQALGQGPQFIFQYYEEEERQRGNFPDRFSGHQFPNYSSELNVNALLLGDSALYLCASSFPFLTRTDTQYFGPGTRLTVL.